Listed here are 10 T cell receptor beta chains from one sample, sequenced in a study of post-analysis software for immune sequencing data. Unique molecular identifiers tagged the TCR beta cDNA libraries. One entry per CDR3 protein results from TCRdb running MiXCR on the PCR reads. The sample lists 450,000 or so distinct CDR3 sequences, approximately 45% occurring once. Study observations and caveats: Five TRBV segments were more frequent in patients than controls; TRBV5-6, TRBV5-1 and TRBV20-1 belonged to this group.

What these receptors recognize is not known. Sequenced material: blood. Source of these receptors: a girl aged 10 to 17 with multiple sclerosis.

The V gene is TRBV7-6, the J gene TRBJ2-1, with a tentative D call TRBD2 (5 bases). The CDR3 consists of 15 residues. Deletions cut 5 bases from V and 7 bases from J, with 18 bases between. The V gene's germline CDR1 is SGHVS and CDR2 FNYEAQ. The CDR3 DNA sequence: TGTGCCAGCAGCGACTACAGAGGCCATAGTAATGAGCAGTTCTTC. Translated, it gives CASSDYRGHSNEQFF.

The CDR3 bases are TGTGCCAGCAGCTTAGGAGTAGCGGGAGACCCCTACAATGAGCAGTTCTTC. Its translation is CASSLGVAGDPYNEQFF. The gene calls are TRBV7-6 and TRBJ2-1; 9 bases map to TRBD2. V was clipped by 1 base and J by 2 bases; unmatched bases: 6. The CDR3 sequence is 17 residues long. Looked up from germline, CDR1 is SGHVS and CDR2 is FNYEAQ.

The CDR3 nucleotides read TGTGCCAGCAGCCAAGAGAGGGGGCAGCCCCAGCATTTT. Its protein is CASSQERGQPQHF. The genes are TRBV4-2 and TRBJ1-5; D might be TRBD1 (6 bases). This CDR3 comprises 13 residues. CDR1 and CDR2 from the germline V gene are LGHNA and YNFKEQ. Trimming removed 0 bases from V and 7 bases from J, with 7 bases in between.

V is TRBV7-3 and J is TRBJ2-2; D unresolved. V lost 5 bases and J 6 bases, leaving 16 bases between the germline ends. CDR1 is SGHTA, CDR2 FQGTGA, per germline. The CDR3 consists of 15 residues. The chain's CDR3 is CASSSPQRPAGELFF. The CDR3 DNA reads TGTGCCAGCAGCAGCCCCCAAAGGCCAGCCGGGGAGCTGTTTTTT.

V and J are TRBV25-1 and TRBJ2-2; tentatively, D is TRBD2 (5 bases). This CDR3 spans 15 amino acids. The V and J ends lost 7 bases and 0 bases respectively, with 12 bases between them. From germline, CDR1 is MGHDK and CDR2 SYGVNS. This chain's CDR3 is CASKSTGTNTGELFF. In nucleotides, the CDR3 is TGTGCCAGCAAGTCGACCGGGACGAACACCGGGGAGCTGTTTTTT.

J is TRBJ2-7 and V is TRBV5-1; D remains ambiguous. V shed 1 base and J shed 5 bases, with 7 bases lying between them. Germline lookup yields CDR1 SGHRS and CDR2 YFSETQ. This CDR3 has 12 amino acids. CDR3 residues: CASSLSSDEQYF. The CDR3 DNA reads TGCGCCAGCAGCTTGAGTAGTGACGAGCAGTACTTC.

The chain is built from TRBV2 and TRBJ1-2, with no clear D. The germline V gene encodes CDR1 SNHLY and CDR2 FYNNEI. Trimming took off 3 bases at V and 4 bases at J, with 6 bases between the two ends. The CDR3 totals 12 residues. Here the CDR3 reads CASSEQSYGYTF. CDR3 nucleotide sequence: TGTGCCAGCAGTGAGCAGTCCTATGGCTACACCTTC.

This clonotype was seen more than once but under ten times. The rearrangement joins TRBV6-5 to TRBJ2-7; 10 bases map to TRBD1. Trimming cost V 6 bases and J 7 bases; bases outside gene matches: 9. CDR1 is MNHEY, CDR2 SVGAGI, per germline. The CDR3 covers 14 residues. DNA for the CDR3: TGTGCCAGCAGCCCCAGTGGGACAGGGGAAGAGCAGTACTTC. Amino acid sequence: CASSPSGTGEEQYF.

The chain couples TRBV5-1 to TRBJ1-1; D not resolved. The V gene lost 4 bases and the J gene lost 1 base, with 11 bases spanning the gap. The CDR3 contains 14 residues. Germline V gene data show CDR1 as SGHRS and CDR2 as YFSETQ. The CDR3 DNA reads TGCGCCAGCAGCCCCGGACGGGCGAACACTGAAGCTTTCTTT. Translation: CASSPGRANTEAFF.

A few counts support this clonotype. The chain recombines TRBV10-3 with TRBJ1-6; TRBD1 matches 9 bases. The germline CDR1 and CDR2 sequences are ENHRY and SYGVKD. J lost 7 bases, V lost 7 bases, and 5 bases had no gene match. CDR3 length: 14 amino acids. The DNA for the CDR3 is TGTGCCATCAACACCGGGACAGGGAATTCACCCCTCCACTTT. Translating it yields CAINTGTGNSPLHF.